This T cell receptor beta chain was sequenced during a study of T-cell memory formation after mild COVID-19. Constant-segment primers were used for 5'RACE, and the resulting TCR alpha and TCR beta cDNA libraries carried sample barcodes and UMIs. TCRdb fed the 5' RACE reads into MiXCR, producing one record per CDR3 protein. The sample has around 300,000 distinct CDR3 sequences, approximately 13% seen once. Findings of the study overall: Those CD4+ clones that contracted were mainly in CM and EM (CD8+ ones in EMRA). A subset of responding clones appeared in pre-infection memory, suggesting cross-reactive memory joined.

Details on this clonotype: What it binds is unknown.

The germline V gene encodes CDR1 MNHNS and CDR2 SASEGT. V lost 10 bases and J 11 bases, leaving 17 bases between the germline ends. The CDR3 loop spans 11 amino acids. This rearrangement joins TRBV6-1 to TRBJ1-1; possible D gene TRBD1, 6 bases. This sequence originates from a man between 18 and 35 years old who had mild COVID-19 (a few samples of this study predate the infection). Cell type and time point are not known. Sample: PBMCs or a T cell subset sorted from them (not recorded which). CDR3: CAIYDGGHAFF. The CDR3, as DNA: TGTGCCATCTATGATGGGGGGCACGCTTTCTTT.